These 22 T cell receptor beta chains originate from one sample sequenced in a study of T cell responses to AZD1222 COVID-19 vaccine. Sequenced by immunoSEQ multiplex PCR; TCRdb stores in-frame clones only, minus some. The data hold some 82,000 clones, with 70% to 90% observed a single time. The sample was peripheral blood, taken on day 0 of AZD1222 vaccination. The receptors here all came from an adult in good health.

This clone was seen once. The J gene is TRBJ2-1, the V gene TRBV6-5, with TRBD2 matching over 9 bases. Germline trimming cut 5 bases from V and 12 bases from J; bases unmatched to any gene: 5. The CDR3 spans 12 residues. CDR1 MNHEY and CDR2 SVGAGI come from the germline V gene. CDR3: CASSTFSGGQFF. The CDR3 bases are TGTGCCAGCAGTACCTTTAGCGGGGGGCAGTTCTTC.

This chain uses TRBV10-1 with TRBJ1-6; maybe TRBD1 (5 bases). CDR1 and CDR2 from the germline V gene are WNHNN and SYGVQD (reference sequence). The ends were cut back, 3 bases at V and 9 bases at J, with 9 bases in the middle. The CDR3 runs 13 residues. CDR3 region: CASSEVGTSPLHF. CDR3 coding DNA: TGCGCCAGCAGTGAAGTTGGGACTTCACCCCTCCACTTT.

V gene TRBV18 combines with J gene TRBJ1-2; perhaps TRBD1 as D (6 bases). The V gene's germline CDR1 is KGHSH and CDR2 LQKENI. V was clipped by 5 bases and J by 6 bases, with 22 bases between them. There are 16 residues in the CDR3. Written as DNA, the CDR3 is TGTGCCAGCTCATCGCTCGAGGGGGGGGTAATCGATGGCTACACCTTC. Amino acid sequence: CASSSLEGGVIDGYTF.

The chain recombines TRBV6-5 with TRBJ1-1; possible D gene TRBD1, 5 bases. V was clipped by 8 bases and J by 1 base, with 11 bases between them. The CDR3 runs to 13 residues. Looked up from germline, CDR1 is MNHEY and CDR2 is SVGAGI. CDR3 protein: CASGSRGNTEAFF. Written as DNA, the CDR3 is TGTGCCAGCGGGAGTAGGGGGAACACTGAAGCTTTCTTT.

This clone was found a few times. CDR3 DNA sequence: TGTGCCAGCAGCCAAGGGACAGGGTTCCATGGCTACACCTTC. Translating it yields CASSQGTGFHGYTF. This chain links TRBV3-1 (or the pseudogene TRBV3-2) with TRBJ1-2; 8 positions agree with TRBD1. The V and J ends lost 1 base and 6 bases, in that order; junction bases with no gene match: 4. CDR1 LGHDT and CDR2 YNNKEL come from the germline V gene (reference sequence). This CDR3 region has 14 residues.

The V and J genes are TRBV10-3 and TRBJ1-5; 8 bases line up with TRBD1. Germline loops: CDR1 ENHRY, CDR2 SYGVKD. With 11 bases clipped from V and 0 bases from J, the junction kept 18 bases outside the gene matches. The CDR3 consists of 18 residues. CDR3 residues: CAVRTGSDLFYSNQPQHF. CDR3 nucleotide sequence: TGTGCCGTCCGGACAGGGTCCGATCTCTTTTATAGCAATCAGCCCCAGCATTTT.

This clone was seen just once. This chain connects TRBV5-4 to TRBJ1-2; D perhaps matches TRBD1 (5 bases). Trimming removed 0 bases from V and 2 bases from J, with 11 bases in between. This CDR3 has 15 residues. Germline V gives CDR1 SGHNT, CDR2 YYREEE (reference sequence). The CDR3, as DNA: TGTGCCAGCAGCTTGGGTACAGGCATGAACTATGGCTACACCTTC. As protein: CASSLGTGMNYGYTF.

V usage is TRBV6-4 and J usage is TRBJ2-3; D perhaps matches TRBD2 (5 bases). Germline values: CDR1 MRHNA, CDR2 SNTAGT. This CDR3 is 16 amino acids long. V lost 9 bases, J lost 6 bases, and 25 bases lay in between. Here the CDR3 reads CARDSWWVTRRDTQYF. The DNA for the CDR3 is TGTGCCAGGGACTCGTGGTGGGTCACCCGGAGGGATACGCAGTATTTT.

This chain uses TRBV9 with TRBJ2-1; 8 nucleotides line up with TRBD2. The junction had 6 bases not matched to a gene; V was cut back by 7 bases and J by 3 bases. The CDR3 is 14 amino acids. Germline assignment: CDR1 SGDLS and CDR2 YYNGEE. The CDR3 DNA sequence: TGTGCCAGCGCCGGGGGGGCTGGCTACAATGAGCAGTTCTTC. Its protein product is CASAGGAGYNEQFF. Full variable domain (outside the CDR3, taken from reference TRBV9 and TRBJ2-1): DSGVTQTPKHLITATGQRVTLRCSPRSGDLSVYWYQQSLDQGLQFLIQYYNGEERAKGNILERFSAQQFPDLHSELNLSSLELGDSALYFCASAGGAGYNEQFFGPGTRLTVL.

The chain employs TRBV4-2 and TRBJ1-6, with 9 bases that match TRBD1. The CDR3 loop spans 18 amino acids. The ends lost 0 bases at V and 4 bases at J; junction bases unmatched: 7. In germline, CDR1 is LGHNA, CDR2 YNFKEQ. The CDR3 reads CASSQDLGQGQYNSPLHF. CDR3 sequence (DNA): TGTGCCAGCAGCCAAGATCTGGGACAGGGCCAATATAATTCACCCCTCCACTTT.

V gene TRBV5-1 combines with J gene TRBJ1-1; D is uncertain. CDR1 and CDR2 from the germline V gene are SGHRS and YFSETQ. The CDR3 covers 14 residues. V lost 1 base, J lost 1 base, and 8 bases lay in between. The CDR3 loop is CASSLMQQNTEAFF. In nucleotides, the CDR3 is TGCGCCAGCAGCTTGATGCAGCAGAACACTGAAGCTTTCTTT. The entire variable domain, with the rest obtained from reference TRBV5-1 and TRBJ1-1, is as follows: KAGVTQTPRYLIKTRGQQVTLSCSPISGHRSVSWYQQTPGQGLQFLFEYFSETQRNKGNFPGRFSGRQFSNSRSEMNVSTLELGDSALYLCASSLMQQNTEAFFGQGTRLTVV.

The chain joins TRBV9 to TRBJ1-2, with D tentatively TRBD1 (6 bases). Germline values: CDR1 SGDLS, CDR2 YYNGEE. The CDR3 sequence is 13 residues long. Trimming left V 0 bases short and J 11 bases short, with 14 bases between. CDR3 coding DNA: TGTGCCAGCAGCGTAGCTGGTCAGGGGCTATACACCTTC. Its translation is CASSVAGQGLYTF.

This chain links TRBV9 with TRBJ2-6; D is undetermined. Between the trimmed V and J ends, which lost 0 bases and 2 bases, there was a span of 6 bases. The CDR3 is made up of 15 amino acids. CDR1 is SGDLS, CDR2 YYNGEE, per germline. CDR3 region: CASSVEGTGANVLTF. The CDR3, as DNA: TGTGCCAGCAGCGTAGAAGGGACTGGGGCCAACGTCCTGACTTTC.

The chain carries TRBV9 and TRBJ1-3; 9 bases map to TRBD1. V shed 5 bases, J shed 2 bases, and the junction held 5 bases outside the gene matches. This CDR3 has 15 amino acids. Germline V CDR1 and CDR2: SGDLS, YYNGEE. CDR3 residues: CASRGDREAGNTIYF. As DNA, the CDR3 is TGTGCCAGCAGAGGGGACAGGGAGGCTGGAAACACCATATATTTT.

The chain employs TRBV28 and TRBJ1-2; no clear D gene. This CDR3 is 16 amino acids long. The V gene lost 5 bases and the J gene lost 8 bases, with 24 bases spanning the gap. Per the germline V gene, CDR1 is MDHEN and CDR2 is SYDVKM. The CDR3 bases are TGTGCCAGCAGTCCCCGCCGGGGAGGCGTGGGGTCCGGCTACACCTTC. Translating gives CASSPRRGGVGSGYTF.

This rearrangement joins TRBV7-3 to TRBJ1-1; 9 bases align to TRBD1. The CDR3 has 14 amino acids. The V segment lost 5 bases and the J segment 9 bases; nucleotides outside the gene matches: 10. Germline assignment: CDR1 SGHTA and CDR2 FQGTGA. The CDR3 nucleotides are TGTGCCAGCAGCCCCTCCCCGGGACAGGGAAAAGCTTTCTTT. As protein: CASSPSPGQGKAFF.

The V call is TRBV29-1, the J call TRBJ1-1; 9 bases line up with TRBD1. The CDR3 runs to 14 residues. The germline CDR1 and CDR2 sequences are SQVTM and ANQGSEA. The V and J ends lost 6 bases and 2 bases, in that order; junction bases with no gene match: 7. The DNA of the CDR3 is TGCAGCGTGGGTAGGGGACAGGGAAACACTGAAGCTTTCTTT. Translation: CSVGRGQGNTEAFF.

This clone was observed a few times. Here the CDR3 DNA reads TGTGCCAGCAGCCGAAACGGACAGCCTAACTATGGCTACACCTTC. It encodes CASSRNGQPNYGYTF. This rearrangement joins TRBV3-1 (or the pseudogene TRBV3-2) to TRBJ1-2; TRBD1 might be the D (6 bases). Trimming left V 4 bases short and J 0 bases short, with 12 bases between. Looked up from germline, CDR1 is LGHDT and CDR2 is YNNKEL (reference sequence). The CDR3 is 15 residues long.

The rearrangement joins TRBV7-3 to TRBJ1-1; TRBD1 matches at 7 bases. This CDR3 spans 14 amino acids. V shed 3 bases and J 4 bases; nucleotides not matched to a gene: 5. CDR1 is SGHTA, CDR2 FQGTGA, per germline. The CDR3 loop is CASSFSSGGTEAFF. The CDR3 DNA is TGTGCCAGCAGCTTCTCATCAGGGGGCACTGAAGCTTTCTTT.

The chain employs TRBV5-5 and TRBJ1-1; 8 bases line up with TRBD1. The V and J ends lost 3 bases and 5 bases, in that order; junction bases with no gene match: 9. This CDR3 region has 15 residues. Germline CDR1 is SGHKS and CDR2 is YYEKEE (reference sequence). CDR3 DNA sequence: TGTGCCAGCAGCTCAGTAAGCAGGGGGCTAACTGAAGCTTTCTTT. As protein: CASSSVSRGLTEAFF. Filled out from reference TRBV5-5 and TRBJ1-1, the complete variable domain reads DAGVTQSPTHLIKTRGQQVTLRCSPISGHKSVSWYQQVLGQGPQFIFQYYEKEERGRGNFPDRFSARQFPNYSSELNVNALLLGDSALYLCASSSVSRGLTEAFFGQGTRLTVV.

This clone occurred once. The J gene is TRBJ1-6, the V gene TRBV30; D call uncertain. V shed 5 bases and J shed 5 bases, with 10 bases lying between them. The CDR3 sequence is 13 residues long. Germline V gene lookup returns CDR1 GTSNPN and CDR2 SVGIG (reference sequence). CDR3 protein: CAWRKANNSPLHF. The CDR3 DNA is TGTGCCTGGCGAAAGGCCAATAATTCACCCCTCCACTTT.

This clone showed up just a few times. The V and J genes are TRBV7-9 and TRBJ1-6; TRBD1 is a possible D gene (5 bases). There are 14 residues in the CDR3. CDR1 is SEHNR and CDR2 is FQNEAQ in the germline V gene (reference sequence). The ends were cut back, 5 bases at V and 6 bases at J, with 11 bases in the middle. This CDR3 is CASSQTGTNSPLHF. CDR3 nucleotide sequence: TGTGCCAGCAGCCAAACCGGGACTAATTCACCCCTCCACTTT.